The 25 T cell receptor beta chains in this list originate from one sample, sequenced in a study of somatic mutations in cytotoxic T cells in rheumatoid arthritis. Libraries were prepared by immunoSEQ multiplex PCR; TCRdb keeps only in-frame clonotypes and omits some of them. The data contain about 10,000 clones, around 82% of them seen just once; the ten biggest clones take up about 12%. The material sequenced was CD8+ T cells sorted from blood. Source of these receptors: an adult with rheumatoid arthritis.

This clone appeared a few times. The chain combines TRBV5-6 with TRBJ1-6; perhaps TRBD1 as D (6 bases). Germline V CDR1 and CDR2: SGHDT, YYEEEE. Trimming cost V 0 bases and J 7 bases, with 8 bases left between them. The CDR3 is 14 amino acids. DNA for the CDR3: TGTGCCAGCAGCTTGGGACAGGCGAATTCACCCCTCCACTTT. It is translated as CASSLGQANSPLHF.

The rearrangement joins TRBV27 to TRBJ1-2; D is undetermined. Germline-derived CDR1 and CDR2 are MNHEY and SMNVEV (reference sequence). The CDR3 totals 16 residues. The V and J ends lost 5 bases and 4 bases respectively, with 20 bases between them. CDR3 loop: CASSQAFEAISYGYTF. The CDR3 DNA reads TGTGCCAGCAGTCAAGCCTTTGAGGCCATTAGCTATGGCTACACCTTC.

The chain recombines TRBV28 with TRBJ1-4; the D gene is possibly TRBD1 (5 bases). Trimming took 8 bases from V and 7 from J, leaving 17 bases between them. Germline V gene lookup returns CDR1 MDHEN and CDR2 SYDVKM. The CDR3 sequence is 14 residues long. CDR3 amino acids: CASCSGYLGEKLFF. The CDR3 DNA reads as TGTGCCAGCTGTTCAGGGTATTTGGGTGAAAAACTGTTTTTT.

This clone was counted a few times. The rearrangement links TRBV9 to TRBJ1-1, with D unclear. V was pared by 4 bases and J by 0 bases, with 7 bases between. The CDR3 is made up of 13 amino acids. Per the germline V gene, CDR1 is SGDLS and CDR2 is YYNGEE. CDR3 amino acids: CASSTGLNTEAFF. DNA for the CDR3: TGTGCCAGCAGCACCGGACTGAACACTGAAGCTTTCTTT.

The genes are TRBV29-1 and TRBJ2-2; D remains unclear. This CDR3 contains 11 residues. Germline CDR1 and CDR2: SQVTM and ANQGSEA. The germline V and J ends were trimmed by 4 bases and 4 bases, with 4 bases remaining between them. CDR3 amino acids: CSVGITGELFF. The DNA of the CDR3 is TGCAGCGTTGGAATCACCGGGGAGCTGTTTTTT.

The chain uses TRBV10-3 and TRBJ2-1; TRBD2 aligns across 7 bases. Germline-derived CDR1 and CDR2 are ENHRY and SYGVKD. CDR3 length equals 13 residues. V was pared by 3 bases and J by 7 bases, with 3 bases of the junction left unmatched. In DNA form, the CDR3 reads TGTGCCATCAGTGACCAGGGAGGGAATGAGCAGTTCTTC. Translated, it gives CAISDQGGNEQFF.

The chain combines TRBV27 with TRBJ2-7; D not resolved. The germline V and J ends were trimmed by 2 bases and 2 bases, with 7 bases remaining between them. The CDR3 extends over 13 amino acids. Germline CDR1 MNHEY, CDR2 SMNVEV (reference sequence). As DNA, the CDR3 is TGTGCCAGCAGTTTAAAGCCCGCCTACGAGCAGTACTTC. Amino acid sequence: CASSLKPAYEQYF.

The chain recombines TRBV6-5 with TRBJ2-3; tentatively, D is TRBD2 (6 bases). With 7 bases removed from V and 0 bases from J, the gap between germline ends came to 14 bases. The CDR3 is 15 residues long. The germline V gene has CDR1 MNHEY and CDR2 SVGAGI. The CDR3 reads CASNPPGTSTDTQYF. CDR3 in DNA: TGTGCCAGCAACCCGCCTGGGACTAGCACAGATACGCAGTATTTT.

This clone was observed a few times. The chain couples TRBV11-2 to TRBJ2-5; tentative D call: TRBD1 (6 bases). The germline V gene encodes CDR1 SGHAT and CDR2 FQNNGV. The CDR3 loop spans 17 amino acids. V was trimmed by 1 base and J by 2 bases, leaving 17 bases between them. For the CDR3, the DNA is TGTGCCAGCAGCTTAGCCCAACGGACAGTAAGGCAAGAGACCCAGTACTTC. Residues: CASSLAQRTVRQETQYF. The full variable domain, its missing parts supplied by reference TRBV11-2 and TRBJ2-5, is EAGVAQSPRYKIIEKRQSVAFWCNPISGHATLYWYQQILGQGPKLLIQFQNNGVVDDSQLPKDRFSAERLKGVDSTLKIQPAKLEDSAVYLCASSLAQRTVRQETQYFGPGTRLLVL.

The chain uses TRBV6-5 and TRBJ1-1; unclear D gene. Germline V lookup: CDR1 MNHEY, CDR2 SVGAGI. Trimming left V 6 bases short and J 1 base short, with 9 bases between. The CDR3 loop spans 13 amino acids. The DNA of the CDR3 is TGTGCCAGCAGATCGACGGAGAACACTGAAGCTTTCTTT. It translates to CASRSTENTEAFF.

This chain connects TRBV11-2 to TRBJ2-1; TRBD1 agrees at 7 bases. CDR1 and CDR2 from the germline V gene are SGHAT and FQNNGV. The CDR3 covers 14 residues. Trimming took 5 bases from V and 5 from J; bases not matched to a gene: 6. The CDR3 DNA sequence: TGTGCCAGCAGCCCACAGGGGATAAACAATGAGCAGTTCTTC. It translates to CASSPQGINNEQFF.

The CDR3 DNA reads as TGTGCCAGCAGCGTAGAAAGGGGTTGGGACGTCGACACTGAAGCTTTCTTT. Protein product: CASSVERGWDVDTEAFF. The V call is TRBV9, the J call TRBJ1-1, with D tentatively TRBD1 (5 bases). Germline V gives CDR1 SGDLS, CDR2 YYNGEE. There are 17 residues in the CDR3. Trimming cost V 0 bases and J 3 bases, with 18 bases left between them.

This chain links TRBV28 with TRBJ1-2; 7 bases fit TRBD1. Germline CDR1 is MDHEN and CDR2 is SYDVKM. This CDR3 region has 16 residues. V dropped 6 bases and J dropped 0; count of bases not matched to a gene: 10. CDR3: CASSLYPGGANYGYTF. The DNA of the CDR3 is TGTGCCAGCAGCCTTTATCCAGGGGGAGCTAACTATGGCTACACCTTC.

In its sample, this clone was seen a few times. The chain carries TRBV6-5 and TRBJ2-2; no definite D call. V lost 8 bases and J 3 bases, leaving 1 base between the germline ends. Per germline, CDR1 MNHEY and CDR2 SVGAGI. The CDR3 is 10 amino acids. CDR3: CASYTGELFF. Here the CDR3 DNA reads TGTGCCAGCTACACCGGGGAGCTGTTTTTT.

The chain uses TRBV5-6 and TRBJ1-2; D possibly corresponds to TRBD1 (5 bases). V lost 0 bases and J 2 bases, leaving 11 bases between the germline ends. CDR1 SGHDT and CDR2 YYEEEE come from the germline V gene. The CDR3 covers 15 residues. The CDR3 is CASSLVGGENYGYTF. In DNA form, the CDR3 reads TGTGCCAGCAGCTTGGTGGGGGGGGAGAACTATGGCTACACCTTC.

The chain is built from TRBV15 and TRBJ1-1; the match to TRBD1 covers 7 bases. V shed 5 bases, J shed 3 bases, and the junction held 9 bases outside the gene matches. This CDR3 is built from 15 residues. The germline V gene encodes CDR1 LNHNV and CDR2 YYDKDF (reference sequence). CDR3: CATSPHRGQDTEAFF. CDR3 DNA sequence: TGTGCCACCAGCCCTCATAGGGGGCAGGACACTGAAGCTTTCTTT. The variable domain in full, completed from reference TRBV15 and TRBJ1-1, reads DAMVIQNPRYQVTQFGKPVTLSCSQTLNHNVMYWYQQKSSQAPKLLFHYYDKDFNNEADTPDNFQSRRPNTSFCFLDIRSPGLGDTAMYLCATSPHRGQDTEAFFGQGTRLTVV.

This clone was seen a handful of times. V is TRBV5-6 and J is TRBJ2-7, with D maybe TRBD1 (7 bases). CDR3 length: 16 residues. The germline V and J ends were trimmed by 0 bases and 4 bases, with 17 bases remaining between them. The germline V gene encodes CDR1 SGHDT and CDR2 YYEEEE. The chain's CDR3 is CASSLAPGGMVYEQYF. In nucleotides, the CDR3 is TGTGCCAGCAGCTTGGCTCCAGGGGGGATGGTTTACGAGCAGTACTTC.

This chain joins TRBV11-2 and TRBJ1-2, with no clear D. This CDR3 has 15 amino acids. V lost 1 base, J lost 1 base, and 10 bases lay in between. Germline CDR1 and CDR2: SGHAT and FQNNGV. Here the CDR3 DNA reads TGTGCCAGCAGCTTAGGCCCACTCCTTAACTATGGCTACACCTTC. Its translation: CASSLGPLLNYGYTF.

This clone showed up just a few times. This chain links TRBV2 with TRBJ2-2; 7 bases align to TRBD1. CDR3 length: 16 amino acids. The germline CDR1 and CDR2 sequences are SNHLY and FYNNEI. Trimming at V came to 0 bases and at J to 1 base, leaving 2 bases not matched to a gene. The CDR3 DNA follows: TGTGCCAGCAGTGAAGCGACAGGGATGAACACCGGGGAGCTGTTTTTT. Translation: CASSEATGMNTGELFF.

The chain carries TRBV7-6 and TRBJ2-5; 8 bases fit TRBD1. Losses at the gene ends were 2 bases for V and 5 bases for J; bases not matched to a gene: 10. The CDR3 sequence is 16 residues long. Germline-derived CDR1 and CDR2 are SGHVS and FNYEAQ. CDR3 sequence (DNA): TGTGCCAGCAGCTTACTCGGACAGGGCGCTGGGGAGACCCAGTACTTC. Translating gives CASSLLGQGAGETQYF.

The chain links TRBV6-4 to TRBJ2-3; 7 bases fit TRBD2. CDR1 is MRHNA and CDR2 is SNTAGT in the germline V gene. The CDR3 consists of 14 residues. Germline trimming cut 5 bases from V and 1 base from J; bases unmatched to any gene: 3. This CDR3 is CASSIAGGTDTQYF. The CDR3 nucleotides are TGTGCCAGCAGTATAGCGGGTGGCACAGATACGCAGTATTTT.

Here the CDR3 DNA reads TGTGCCAGCAGCCAAGATGCGAAACAGGGATGGAACGAGCAGTACTTC. This encodes CASSQDAKQGWNEQYF. The chain joins TRBV4-2 to TRBJ2-7; D might be TRBD1 (6 bases). CDR1 is LGHNA, CDR2 YNFKEQ, per germline. Trimming stripped 0 bases from V and 5 bases from J, with 17 bases between. This CDR3 contains 16 residues.

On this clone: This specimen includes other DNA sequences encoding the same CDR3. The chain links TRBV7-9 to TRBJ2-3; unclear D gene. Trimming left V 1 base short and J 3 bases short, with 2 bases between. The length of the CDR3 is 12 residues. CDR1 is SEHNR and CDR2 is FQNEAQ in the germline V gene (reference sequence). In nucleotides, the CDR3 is TGTGCCAGCAGCTTAGGGACAGATACGCAGTATTTT. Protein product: CASSLGTDTQYF.

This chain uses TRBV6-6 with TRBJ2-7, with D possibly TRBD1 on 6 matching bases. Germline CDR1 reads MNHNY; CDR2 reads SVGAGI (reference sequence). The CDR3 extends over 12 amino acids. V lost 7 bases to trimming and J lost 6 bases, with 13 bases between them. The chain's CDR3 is CASTGASFEQYF. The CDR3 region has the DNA TGTGCCAGCACAGGGGCGTCGTTCGAGCAGTACTTC.

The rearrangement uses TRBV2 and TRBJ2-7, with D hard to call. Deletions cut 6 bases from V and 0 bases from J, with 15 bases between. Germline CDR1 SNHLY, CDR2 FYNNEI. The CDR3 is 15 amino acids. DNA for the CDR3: TGTGCCAGCAGCTATGCTAGGGCACTCTCCTACGAGCAGTACTTC. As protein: CASSYARALSYEQYF. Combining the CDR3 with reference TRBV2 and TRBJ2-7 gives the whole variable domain EPEVTQTPSHQVTQMGQEVILRCVPISNHLYFYWYRQILGQKVEFLVSFYNNEISEKSEIFDDQFSVERPDGSNFTLKIRSTKLEDSAMYFCASSYARALSYEQYFGPGTRLTVT.